This T cell receptor (beta chain) comes out of a study of long-term antiretroviral therapy in people with HIV. Survey-level immunoSEQ v3.0 assays were run. Here immunoSEQ multiplex PCR was the method, and the copy in TCRdb shows in-frame clones only, minus some. The sample includes around 25,000 clones, about 88% of them seen just once. This receptor was obtained from a woman aged 30 to 39 with HIV. Sequenced material: unsorted PBMCs, taken 1.9 years after starting antiretroviral therapy.

For the CDR3, the DNA is TGCGCCAGCAGCTGGCTGACAGCTTTGGAATTCTCCGGGGCCAACGTCCTGACTTTC. Translated: CASSWLTALEFSGANVLTF. The rearrangement joins TRBV5-1 to TRBJ2-6; D is possibly TRBD1 (5 bases). CDR1 and CDR2 from the germline V gene are SGHRS and YFSETQ. V was trimmed by 3 bases and J by 4 bases, leaving 23 bases between them. The CDR3 length is 19 residues.